This TCR beta chain was retrieved from a study of blood T cell repertoires in COVID-19. Authors' methods: From reference gene primer amplification, estimates of nucleated cell counts were derived. The protocol was immunoSEQ multiplex PCR, while the TCRdb copy is restricted to in-frame clones and leaves out a portion. V, J and clone size were drawn from that table, and D and trimming were deduced from the DNA. The table records about 81,000 clones, 85% to 90% of them present only once. V gave up 2 bases and J gave up 5 bases, with 16 bases separating them. The germline V gene encodes CDR1 MNHEY and CDR2 SVGAGI. The CDR3 is 16 amino acids.

The sample consisted of peripheral blood. The source is a woman older than 75 with acute or convalescent COVID-19. The chain recombines TRBV6-5 with TRBJ1-5, with D possibly matching TRBD1 (6 bases). The CDR3 protein is CASSYKIGDTYQPQHF. Here the CDR3 DNA reads TGTGCCAGCAGTTACAAGATCGGGGACACCTATCAGCCCCAGCATTTT.